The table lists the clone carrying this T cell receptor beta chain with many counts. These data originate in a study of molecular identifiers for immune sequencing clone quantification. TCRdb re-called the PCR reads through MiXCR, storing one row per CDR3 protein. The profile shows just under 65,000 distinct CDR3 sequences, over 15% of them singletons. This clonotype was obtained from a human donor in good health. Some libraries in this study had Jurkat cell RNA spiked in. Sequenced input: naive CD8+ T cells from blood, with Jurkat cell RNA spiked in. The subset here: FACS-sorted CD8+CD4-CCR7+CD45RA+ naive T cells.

The CDR3 region has the DNA TGTGCCACCAGCAGAGAAGGACAGGGGGTCCGCGGCTACACCTTC. It is translated as CATSREGQGVRGYTF. The V call is TRBV15, the J call TRBJ1-2; 10 nucleotides agree with TRBD1. This CDR3 is built from 15 residues. With V trimmed by 0 bases and J by 8 bases, 6 bases remained unmatched. Germline assignment: CDR1 LNHNV and CDR2 YYDKDF (reference sequence).